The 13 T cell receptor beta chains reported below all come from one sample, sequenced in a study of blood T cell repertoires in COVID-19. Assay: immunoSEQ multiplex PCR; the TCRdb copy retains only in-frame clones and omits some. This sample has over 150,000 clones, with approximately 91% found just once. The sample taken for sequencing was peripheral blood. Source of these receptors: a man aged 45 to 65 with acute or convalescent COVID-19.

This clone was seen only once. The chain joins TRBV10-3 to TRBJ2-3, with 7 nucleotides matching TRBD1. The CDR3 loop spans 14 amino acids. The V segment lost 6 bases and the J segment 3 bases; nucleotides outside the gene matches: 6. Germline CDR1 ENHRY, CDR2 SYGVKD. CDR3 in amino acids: CAISAQGWTDTQYF. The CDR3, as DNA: TGTGCCATCAGCGCACAGGGGTGGACAGATACGCAGTATTTT.

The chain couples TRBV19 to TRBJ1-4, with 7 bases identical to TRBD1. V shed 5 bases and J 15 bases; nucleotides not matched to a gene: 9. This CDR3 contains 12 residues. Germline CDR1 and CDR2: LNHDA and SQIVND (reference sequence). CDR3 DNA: TGTGCCAGTAGTCTCCAGGGGGATGGGATGTTTTTT. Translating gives CASSLQGDGMFF.

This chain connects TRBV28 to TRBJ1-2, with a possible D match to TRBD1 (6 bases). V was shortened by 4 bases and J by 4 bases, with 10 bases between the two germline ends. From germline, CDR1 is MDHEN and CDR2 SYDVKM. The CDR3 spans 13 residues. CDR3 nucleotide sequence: TGTGCCAGCAGTTCCAGGGGACGCTATGGCTACACCTTC. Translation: CASSSRGRYGYTF.

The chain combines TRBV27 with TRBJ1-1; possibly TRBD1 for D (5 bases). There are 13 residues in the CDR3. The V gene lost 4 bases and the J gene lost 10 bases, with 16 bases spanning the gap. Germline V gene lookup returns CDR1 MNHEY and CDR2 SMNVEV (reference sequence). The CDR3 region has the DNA TGTGCCAGCAGTTCGCCACTCCAGGGTGCAGCTTTCTTT. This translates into CASSSPLQGAAFF.

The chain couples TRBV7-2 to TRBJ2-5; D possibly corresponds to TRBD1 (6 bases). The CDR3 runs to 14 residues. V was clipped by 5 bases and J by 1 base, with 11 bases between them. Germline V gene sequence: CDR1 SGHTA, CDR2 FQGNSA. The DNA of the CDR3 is TGTGCCAGCAGCCTACAGGGAAGCCAAGAGACCCAGTACTTC. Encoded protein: CASSLQGSQETQYF.

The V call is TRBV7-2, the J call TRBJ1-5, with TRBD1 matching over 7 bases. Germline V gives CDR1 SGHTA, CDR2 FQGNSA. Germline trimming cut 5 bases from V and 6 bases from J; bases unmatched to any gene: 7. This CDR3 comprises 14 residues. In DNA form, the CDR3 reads TGTGCCAGCAGCGCCTGGGACAGAACTCAGCCCCAGCATTTT. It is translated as CASSAWDRTQPQHF.

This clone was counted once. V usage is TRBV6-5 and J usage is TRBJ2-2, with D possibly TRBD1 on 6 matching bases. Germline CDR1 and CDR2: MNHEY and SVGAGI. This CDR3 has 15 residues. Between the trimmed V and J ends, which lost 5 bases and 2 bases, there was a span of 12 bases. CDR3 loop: CASSIGTPNTGELFF. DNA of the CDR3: TGTGCCAGCAGTATCGGGACACCTAACACCGGGGAGCTGTTTTTT.

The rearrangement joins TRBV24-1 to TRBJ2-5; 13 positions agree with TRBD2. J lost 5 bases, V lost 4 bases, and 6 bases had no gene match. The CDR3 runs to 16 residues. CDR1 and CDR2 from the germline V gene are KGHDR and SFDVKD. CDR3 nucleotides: TGTGCCACCAGTGAGTCGGGACTAGCGGGATTTGAGACCCAGTACTTC. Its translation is CATSESGLAGFETQYF.

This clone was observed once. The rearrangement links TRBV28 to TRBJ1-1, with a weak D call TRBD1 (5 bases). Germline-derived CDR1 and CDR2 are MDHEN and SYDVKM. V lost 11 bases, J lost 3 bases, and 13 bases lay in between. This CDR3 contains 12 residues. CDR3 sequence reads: CASCTGDTEAFF. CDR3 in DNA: TGTGCCTCCTGCACGGGGGACACTGAAGCTTTCTTT.

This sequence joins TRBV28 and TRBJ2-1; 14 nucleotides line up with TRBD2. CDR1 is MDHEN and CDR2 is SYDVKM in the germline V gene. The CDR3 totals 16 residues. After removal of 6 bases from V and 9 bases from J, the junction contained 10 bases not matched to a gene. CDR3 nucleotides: TGTGCCAGCAGCCCGAGACTAGCGGGAGGGGGGCCTGAGCAGTTCTTC. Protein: CASSPRLAGGGPEQFF.

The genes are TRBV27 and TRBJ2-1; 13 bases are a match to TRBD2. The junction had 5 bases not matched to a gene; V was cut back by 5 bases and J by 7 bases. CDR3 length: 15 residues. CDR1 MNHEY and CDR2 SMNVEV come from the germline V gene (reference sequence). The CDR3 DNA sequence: TGTGCCAGCAGTGGGGGGACTAGCGGGACAAATGAGCAGTTCTTC. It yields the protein CASSGGTSGTNEQFF.

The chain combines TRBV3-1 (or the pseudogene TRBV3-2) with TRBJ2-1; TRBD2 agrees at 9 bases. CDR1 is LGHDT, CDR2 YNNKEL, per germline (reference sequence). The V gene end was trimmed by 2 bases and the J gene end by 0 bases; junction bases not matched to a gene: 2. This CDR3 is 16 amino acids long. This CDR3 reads CASSQRAGGSYNEQFF. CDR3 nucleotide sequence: TGTGCCAGCAGCCAACGAGCGGGAGGCTCCTACAATGAGCAGTTCTTC.

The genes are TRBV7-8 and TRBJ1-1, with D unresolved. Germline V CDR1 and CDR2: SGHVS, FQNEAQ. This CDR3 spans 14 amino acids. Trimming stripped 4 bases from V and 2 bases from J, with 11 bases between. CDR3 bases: TGTGCCAGCAGCTCGGGAAAGTCAAACACTGAAGCTTTCTTT. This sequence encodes CASSSGKSNTEAFF.